A selection of T cell receptor beta chains follows, all from one sample in a study of blood T cells in healthy people across ages. MiXCR was run by TCRdb on the 5' RACE reads, yielding one entry per CDR3 protein. The sample lists roughly 1.9 million distinct CDR3 sequences, around 42% occurring once. Input material: blood. The receptors were sampled from a human donor in good health. CDR3s include the opening cysteine and the closing phenylalanine or tryptophan. The D gene is left open where the match is weak. The size field is filled for only some rows; it gives once, few, many or a size class.

>TRBV5-1|-|TRBJ2-5|-
TGCGCCAGCAGCTCGGGACGCCCCCAAGAGACCCAGTACTTC
CASSSGRPQETQYF
>TRBV4-2|TRBD2|TRBJ2-1|-
TGTGCCAGCAGCCAATTTTTATCGACTAGCGGAGAGACCCAGTTCTTC
CASSQFLSTSGETQFF
>TRBV20-1|TRBD1|TRBJ2-3|once
TGCAGTGCTAGATGGGGGACAGCGGCGGGTACGCAGTATTTT
CSARWGTAAGTQYF
>TRBV5-5|-|TRBJ1-1|-
TGTGCCAGCAGTTCTGGACAGACTTTTGAAGCTTTCTTT
CASSSGQTFEAFF
>TRBV3-1|TRBD2|TRBJ2-3|-
TGTGCCAGCAGCCAAGTTGGGGGGGTAGATACGCAGTATTTT
CASSQVGGVDTQYF
>TRBV9|-|TRBJ2-7|few
TGTGCCAGCAGCGTAAAGACAGACTACGAGCAGTACTTC
CASSVKTDYEQYF
>TRBV2|TRBD2|TRBJ2-1|few
TGTGCCAGCAGTGACCCTAGCGGGGGTTACAATGAGCAGTTCTTC
CASSDPSGGYNEQFF
>TRBV4-1|TRBD1|TRBJ2-7|-
TGCGCCAGCAGCCAATTAAGGGGACAGCCTTCCTACGAGCAGTACTTC
CASSQLRGQPSYEQYF
>TRBV20-1|-|TRBJ2-5|-
TGCAGTGCTTTAATAACCGGGTCCCAGGAGACCCAGTACTTC
CSALITGSQETQYF
>TRBV9|-|TRBJ2-3|-
TGTGCCAGCTCCCCAGCGGGTCCAGATACGCAGTATTTT
CASSPAGPDTQYF